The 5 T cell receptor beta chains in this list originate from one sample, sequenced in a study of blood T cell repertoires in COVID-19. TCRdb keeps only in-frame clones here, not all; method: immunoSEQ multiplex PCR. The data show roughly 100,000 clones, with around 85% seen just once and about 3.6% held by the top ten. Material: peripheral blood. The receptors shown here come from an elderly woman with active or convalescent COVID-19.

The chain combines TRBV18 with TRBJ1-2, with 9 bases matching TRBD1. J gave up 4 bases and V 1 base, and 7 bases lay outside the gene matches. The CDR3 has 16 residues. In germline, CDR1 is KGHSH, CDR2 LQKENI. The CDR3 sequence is CASSPQKGQGVYGYTF. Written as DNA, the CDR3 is TGTGCCAGCTCACCACAAAAGGGACAGGGTGTCTATGGCTACACCTTC.

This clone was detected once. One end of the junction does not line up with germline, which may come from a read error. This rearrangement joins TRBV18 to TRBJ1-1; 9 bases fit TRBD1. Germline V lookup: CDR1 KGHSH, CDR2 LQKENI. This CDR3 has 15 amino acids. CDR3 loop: CASSAPGQGRWAAFF. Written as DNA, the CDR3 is TGTGCCAGCTCAGCACCCGGACAGGGGAGGTGGGCAGCTTTCTTT.

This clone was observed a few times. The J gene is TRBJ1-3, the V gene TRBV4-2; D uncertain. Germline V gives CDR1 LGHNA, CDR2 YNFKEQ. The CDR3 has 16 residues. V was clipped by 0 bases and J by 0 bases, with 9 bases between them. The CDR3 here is CASSQEVQASGNTIYF. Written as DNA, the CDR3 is TGTGCCAGCAGCCAAGAAGTGCAGGCCTCTGGAAACACCATATATTTT.

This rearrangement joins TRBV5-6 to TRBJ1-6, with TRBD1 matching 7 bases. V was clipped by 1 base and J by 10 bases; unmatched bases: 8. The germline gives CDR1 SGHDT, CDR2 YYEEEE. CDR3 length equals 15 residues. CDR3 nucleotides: TGTGCCAGCAGCTTGACAGGGGCTCTTGGATCACCCCTCCACTTT. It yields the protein CASSLTGALGSPLHF.

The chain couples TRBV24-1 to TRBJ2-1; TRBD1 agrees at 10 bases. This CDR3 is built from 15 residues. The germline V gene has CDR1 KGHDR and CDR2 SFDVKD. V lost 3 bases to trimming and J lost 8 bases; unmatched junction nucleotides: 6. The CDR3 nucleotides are TGTGCCACCAGTGATCCGGGACAGGGGTTGCATGAGCAGTTCTTC. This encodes CATSDPGQGLHEQFF.